The 9 T cell receptor beta chains listed next were all sequenced from one sample in a study of blood T cells in healthy people across ages. The second PCR ran about 6 to 11 cycles with a sample-barcoded 5' primer and J-beta primers. TCRdb used MiXCR to reprocess the 5' RACE reads, holding one entry per CDR3 protein. The table shows some 760,000 distinct CDR3 sequences, with roughly 25% occurring only once. This same sample was also taken into another study, of T cells of mothers and their children.

The sequenced sample was blood. The receptors shown here come from a boy between 10 and 17 years old in good health.

The CDR3: CASSYTGTDTQYF. CDR3 DNA sequence: TGTGCCAGCAGTTACACCGGAACAGATACGCAGTATTTT. This sequence joins TRBV6-5 and TRBJ2-3, with D hard to call. V lost 2 bases and J 3 bases, leaving 6 bases between the germline ends. This CDR3 is 13 amino acids long. In germline, CDR1 is MNHEY, CDR2 SVGAGI.

This chain links TRBV9 with TRBJ1-4, with 10 bases fitting TRBD1. With V trimmed by 0 bases and J by 5 bases, 1 base remained unmatched. Germline V gene sequence: CDR1 SGDLS, CDR2 YYNGEE. The CDR3 length is 15 residues. CDR3 sequence: CASSVGDRGNEKLFF. CDR3 bases: TGTGCCAGCAGCGTAGGGGACAGGGGCAATGAAAAACTGTTTTTT.

J is TRBJ2-1 and V is TRBV7-2, with 13 positions matching TRBD2. V shed 7 bases and J 0 bases; nucleotides not matched to a gene: 12. This CDR3 contains 19 residues. Germline lookup yields CDR1 SGHTA and CDR2 FQGNSA. The CDR3: CASTEPGLAGAGSYNEQFF. As DNA, the CDR3 is TGTGCCAGCACCGAACCCGGACTAGCGGGGGCCGGCTCCTACAATGAGCAGTTCTTC.

As concerns this clonotype: At one end the junction does not follow the germline gene, possibly because of a read error. This sequence joins TRBV7-9 and TRBJ1-4, with TRBD1 identical over 7 bases. The CDR3 has 15 residues. CDR1 SEHNR and CDR2 FQNEAQ come from the germline V gene (reference sequence). CDR3 DNA sequence: TGTGCCAGCAGCTTAGTCGAGACAGGGTATGAAAAACTGTCTTTT. It is translated as CASSLVETGYEKLSF.

This clonotype was seen a few times. J is TRBJ2-1 and V is TRBV12-3 or TRBV12-4, with 10 bases fitting TRBD2. Trimming at V came to 6 bases and at J to 3 bases, leaving 5 bases not matched to a gene. The CDR3 has 15 amino acids. CDR3 in amino acids: CASSHLAGVYNEQFF. The CDR3 nucleotides read TGTGCCAGCAGCCATCTAGCGGGAGTCTACAATGAGCAGTTCTTC.

J is TRBJ2-7 and V is TRBV20-1, with 7 positions matching TRBD1. J lost 1 base, V lost 3 bases, and 6 bases had no gene match. The CDR3 covers 14 residues. CDR1 and CDR2 from the germline V gene are DFQATT and SNEGSKA (reference sequence). The CDR3 reads CSASSPRGSYEQYF. For the CDR3, the DNA is TGCAGTGCTAGTTCCCCCAGGGGGTCCTACGAGCAGTACTTC.

As concerns this clonotype: Its ends do not fully match the called genes, so a read error is possible. The chain recombines TRBV20-1 with TRBJ2-3, with D maybe TRBD1 (6 bases). Germline assignment: CDR1 DFQATT and CDR2 SNEGSKA (reference sequence). The CDR3 covers 15 residues. CDR3 DNA: TGCAGTGCTAGAGAACAGGGAGAAAATTGGGATACGCAGTGTTTT. This gives the protein CSAREQGENWDTQCF.

The chain has TRBV30 and TRBJ2-5, with 7 bases identical to TRBD1. In germline, CDR1 is GTSNPN, CDR2 SVGIG (reference sequence). Trimming cost V 2 bases and J 5 bases; bases outside gene matches: 8. CDR3 length: 14 amino acids. The CDR3 is CAWSTGARVETQYF. The CDR3 DNA is TGTGCCTGGAGTACAGGGGCCCGGGTTGAGACCCAGTACTTC.

This clonotype has more than one count but fewer than ten. The chain has TRBV5-1 and TRBJ1-6, with D tentatively TRBD1 (6 bases). Germline CDR1 and CDR2: SGHRS and YFSETQ. The CDR3 loop spans 15 amino acids. V lost 4 bases to trimming and J lost 5 bases, with 13 bases between them. The CDR3 bases are TGCGCCAGCAGCGTAACAGGGTACAATAATTCACCCCTCCACTTT. Its protein is CASSVTGYNNSPLHF.